This T cell receptor beta chain was captured by sequencing in a study of neurological immune-mediated disorders. The CDR3 sequence is 15 residues long. V dropped 6 bases and J dropped 3 bases, with 18 bases sitting between them. CDR1 SEHNR and CDR2 FQNEAQ come from the germline V gene (reference sequence). TCRdb independently ran MiXCR on the 5' RACE reads; one entry per CDR3 protein. The table lists some 35,000 distinct CDR3 sequences, 11% of them singletons. This clonotype has a count of ten or more. The chain recombines TRBV7-9 with TRBJ2-7; weak D call: TRBD2 (6 bases). The TCR was taken from a woman aged 25 to 39 with HTLV-1-associated myelopathy (HAM/TSP). Sequenced: CD4+ T cells from blood. CDR3 in DNA: TGTGCCAGCAGTCGAGGTGGGGGGAGCGACTACGAGCAGTACTTC. Its protein is CASSRGGGSDYEQYF.